This T cell receptor beta chain originates from a study of blood T cell repertoires in COVID-19. Across the study: The analysed material was cDNA or gDNA that came from T cells, B-cell-depleted T cells, or PBMCs.

In the original analysis: For nucleated cells, counts were estimated from reference gene primer amplification. The method was immunoSEQ multiplex PCR; TCRdb's version includes in-frame clones alone and lacks a portion of them. V, J and clone size reflect that table, while D and trimming were determined from the DNA. Among under 250,000 clones listed, 85% to 90% were seen once. CDR1 and CDR2 (germline): SGHNT, YENEEA. The CDR3 runs to 12 residues. The V and J ends lost 6 bases and 6 bases respectively, with 12 bases between them. Sequenced sample: peripheral blood. This clonotype was sampled from a man in his 60s with acute or convalescent COVID-19. This chain connects TRBV11-3 to TRBJ2-7; possibly TRBD1 for D (6 bases). CDR3 amino acids: CASRAGDAEQYF. CDR3 sequence (DNA): TGTGCCAGCAGGGCAGGGGACGCCGAGCAGTACTTC. Full variable domain (missing parts from reference TRBV11-3 and TRBJ2-7): EAGVVQSPRYKIIEKKQPVAFWCNPISGHNTLYWYLQNLGQGPELLIRYENEEAVDDSQLPKDRFSAERLKGVDSTLKIQPAELGDSAVYLCASRAGDAEQYFGPGTRLTVT.